This entry concerns a single T cell receptor beta chain. The source of the sample is a study of shared clonotypes between healthy human individuals. For the study at large: Per donor, CD8 memory used one plate, CD8 naive used two, CD4 memory used three and CD4 naive used three.

The ends were cut back, 10 bases at V and 9 bases at J, with 16 bases in the middle. Germline assignment: CDR1 MNHNS and CDR2 SASEGT. This CDR3 region has 12 residues. Produced via immunoSEQ multiplex PCR; TCRdb's table is partial and in-frame only. The table has 740,000 or so clones, about 80% seen once; the top ten hold around 1.8%. The clonotype originates from a woman aged 25 to 39 in good health. This chain joins TRBV6-1 and TRBJ2-1; D may be TRBD1 or TRBD2 (6 bases each). The sample was memory CD4+ T cells sorted from blood. Subset specified: CD45RA-negative fraction. CDR3 coding DNA: TGTGCCATCTACGAGGGGGGCTTTGAGCAGTTCTTC. Translated, it gives CAIYEGGFEQFF.